The clone carrying this TCR beta chain appeared a single time. This sample was included in a study of preoperative IRX-2 immunotherapy in early breast cancer. Assay: immunoSEQ multiplex PCR; the TCRdb copy retains only in-frame clones and omits some. The sample yields more than 25,000 clones, 90% seen once. Treatment defined: preoperative locoregional IRX-2 cytokine immunotherapy. Preoperative locoregional IRX-2 cytokine immunotherapy was tested in the phase Ib source study. CDR1 is LNHDA, CDR2 SQIVND, per germline (reference sequence). V lost 5 bases and J 3 bases, leaving 8 bases between the germline ends. The CDR3 is made up of 13 amino acids.

This TCR came from a human donor with breast cancer. This sample was taken from a patient treated with IRX-2 immunotherapy. The chain has TRBV19 and TRBJ2-1, with D unclear. The DNA for the CDR3 is TGTGCCAGTAGTTGGGGAAACTACAATGAGCAGTTCTTC. Protein product: CASSWGNYNEQFF.